Listed below are T cell receptor beta chains from one sample, sequenced in a study of blood T cell repertoires in COVID-19. The protocol was immunoSEQ multiplex PCR, while the TCRdb copy is restricted to in-frame clones and leaves out a portion. This table has 95,000 to 150,000 clones, 70% to 80% appearing once. The specimen was peripheral blood. The receptors come from a human donor in a cohort sampled during active COVID-19. Each CDR3 is given with its conserved first and last residue. A D gene is named only where the DNA matches it firmly.

v_gene	d_gene	j_gene	CDR3aa	CDR3nt
TRBV7-3	NA	TRBJ2-7	CASSLGPSYEQYF	TGTGCCAGCAGCTTAGGGCCTTCCTACGAGCAGTACTTC
TRBV12-3/TRBV12-4	TRBD2	TRBJ2-2	CASRRGDGELFF	TGTGCCAGCCGCCGGGGGGACGGGGAGCTGTTTTTT
TRBV5-4	TRBD2	TRBJ2-1	CASSQREGSIYEQFF	TGTGCCAGCAGTCAGCGGGAGGGGTCGATTTATGAGCAGTTCTTC
TRBV2	NA	TRBJ1-5	CASSDQSNQPQHF	TGTGCCAGCAGTGATCAGAGCAATCAGCCCCAGCATTTT
TRBV7-2	TRBD2	TRBJ2-7	CASSYGTSGGKYEQYF	TGTGCCAGCAGCTATGGGACTAGCGGGGGGAAATACGAGCAGTACTTC
TRBV19	TRBD1	TRBJ1-2	CASSSGTGANYGYTF	TGTGCCAGTAGTTCCGGGACAGGGGCTAACTATGGCTACACCTTC
TRBV29-1	NA	TRBJ1-2	CSVVPATEGYTF	TGCAGCGTTGTGCCAGCCACGGAGGGCTACACCTTC
TRBV5-5	TRBD1	TRBJ1-2	CASSALTGRGRGYTF	TGTGCCAGCAGCGCCTTGACAGGGAGAGGACGGGGCTACACCTTC
TRBV14	TRBD2	TRBJ2-7	CASSQVGGSVKYF	TGTGCCAGCAGCCAAGTGGGCGGGAGTGTAAAGTACTTC
TRBV4-2	NA	TRBJ2-3	CASSVGADTQYF	TGTGCCAGCAGCGTTGGAGCAGATACGCAGTATTTT
TRBV7-8	NA	TRBJ1-6	CASSLVRAGELNSPLHF	TGTGCCAGCAGCTTAGTTCGGGCAGGGGAGCTAAATTCACCCCTCCACTTT